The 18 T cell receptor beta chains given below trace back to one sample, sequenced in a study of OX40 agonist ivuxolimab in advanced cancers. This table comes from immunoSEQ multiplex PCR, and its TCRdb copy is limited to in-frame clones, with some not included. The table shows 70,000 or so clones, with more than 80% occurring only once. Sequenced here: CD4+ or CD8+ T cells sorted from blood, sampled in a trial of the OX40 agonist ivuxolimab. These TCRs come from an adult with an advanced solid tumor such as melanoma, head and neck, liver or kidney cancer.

The CDR3 is CAISDTANNSPLHF. CDR3 bases: TGTGCCATCAGTGATACCGCGAATAATTCACCCCTCCACTTT. The chain couples TRBV10-3 to TRBJ1-6; no clear D. Germline V gene sequence: CDR1 ENHRY, CDR2 SYGVKD. Trimming left V 3 bases short and J 5 bases short, with 8 bases between. This CDR3 is built from 14 residues.

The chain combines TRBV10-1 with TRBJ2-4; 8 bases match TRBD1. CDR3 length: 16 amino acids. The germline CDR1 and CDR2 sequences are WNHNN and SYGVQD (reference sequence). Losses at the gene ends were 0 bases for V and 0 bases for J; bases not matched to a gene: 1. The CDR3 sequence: CASSESTGGAKNIQYF. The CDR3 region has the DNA TGCGCCAGCAGTGAGTCAACAGGGGGAGCCAAAAACATTCAGTACTTC.

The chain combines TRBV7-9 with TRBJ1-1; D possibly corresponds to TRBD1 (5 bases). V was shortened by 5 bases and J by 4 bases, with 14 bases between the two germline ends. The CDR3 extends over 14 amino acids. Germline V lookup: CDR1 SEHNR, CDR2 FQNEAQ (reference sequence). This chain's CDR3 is CASSASIGGTEAFF. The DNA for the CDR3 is TGTGCCAGCAGCGCCTCAATCGGGGGCACTGAAGCTTTCTTT.

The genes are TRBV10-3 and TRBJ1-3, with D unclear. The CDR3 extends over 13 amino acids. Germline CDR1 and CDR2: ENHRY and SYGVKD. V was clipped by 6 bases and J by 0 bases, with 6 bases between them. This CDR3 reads CAIRGNSGNTIYF. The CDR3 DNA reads TGTGCCATCAGAGGGAACTCTGGAAACACCATATATTTT.

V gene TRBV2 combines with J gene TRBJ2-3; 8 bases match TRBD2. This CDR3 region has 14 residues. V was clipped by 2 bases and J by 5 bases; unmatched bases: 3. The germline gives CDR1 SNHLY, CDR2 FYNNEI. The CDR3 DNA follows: TGTGCCAGCAGTGAATTGCTAGCGGGAGATACGCAGTATTTT. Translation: CASSELLAGDTQYF.

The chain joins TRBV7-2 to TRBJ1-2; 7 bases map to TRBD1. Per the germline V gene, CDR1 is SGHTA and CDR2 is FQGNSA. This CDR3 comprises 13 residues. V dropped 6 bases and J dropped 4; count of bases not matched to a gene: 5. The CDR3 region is CASRVTGAYGYTF. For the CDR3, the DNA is TGTGCCAGCAGGGTAACAGGGGCCTATGGCTACACCTTC.

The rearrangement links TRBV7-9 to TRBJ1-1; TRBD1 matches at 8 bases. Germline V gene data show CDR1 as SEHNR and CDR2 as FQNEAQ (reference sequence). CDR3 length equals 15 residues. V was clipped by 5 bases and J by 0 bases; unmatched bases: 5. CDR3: CASSPQGQVNTEAFF. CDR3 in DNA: TGTGCCAGCAGCCCCCAGGGACAGGTGAACACTGAAGCTTTCTTT.

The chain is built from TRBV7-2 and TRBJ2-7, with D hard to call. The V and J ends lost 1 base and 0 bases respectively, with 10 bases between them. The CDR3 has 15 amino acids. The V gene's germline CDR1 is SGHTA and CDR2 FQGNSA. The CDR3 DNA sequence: TGTGCCAGCAGCTTAGACAGCCAAAACTCCTACGAGCAGTACTTC. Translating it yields CASSLDSQNSYEQYF.

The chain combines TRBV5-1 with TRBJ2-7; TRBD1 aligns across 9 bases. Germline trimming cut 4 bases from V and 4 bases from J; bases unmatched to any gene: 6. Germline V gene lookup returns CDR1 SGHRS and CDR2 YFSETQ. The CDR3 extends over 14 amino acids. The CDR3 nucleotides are TGCGCCAGCAGCCCTCCCGGACAGGGGTACGAGCAGTACTTC. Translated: CASSPPGQGYEQYF.

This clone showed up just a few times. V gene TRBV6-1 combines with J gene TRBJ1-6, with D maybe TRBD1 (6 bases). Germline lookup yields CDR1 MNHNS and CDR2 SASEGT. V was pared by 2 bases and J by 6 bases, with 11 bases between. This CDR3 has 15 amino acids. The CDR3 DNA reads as TGTGCCAGCAGTGAACTGTGGGACACTAATTCACCCCTCCACTTT. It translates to CASSELWDTNSPLHF.

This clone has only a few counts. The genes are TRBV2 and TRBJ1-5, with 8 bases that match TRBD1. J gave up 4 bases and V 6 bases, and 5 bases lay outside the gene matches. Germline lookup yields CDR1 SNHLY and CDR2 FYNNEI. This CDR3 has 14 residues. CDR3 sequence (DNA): TGTGCCAGCAGGGGACAGGAGGGAAATCAGCCCCAGCATTTT. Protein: CASRGQEGNQPQHF.

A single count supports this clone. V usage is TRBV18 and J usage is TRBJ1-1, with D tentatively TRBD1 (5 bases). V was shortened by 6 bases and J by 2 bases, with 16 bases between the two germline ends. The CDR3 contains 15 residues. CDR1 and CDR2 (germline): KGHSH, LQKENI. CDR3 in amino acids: CASSLTRGENTEAFF. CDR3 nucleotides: TGTGCCAGCTCCCTTACTCGGGGGGAAAACACTGAAGCTTTCTTT.

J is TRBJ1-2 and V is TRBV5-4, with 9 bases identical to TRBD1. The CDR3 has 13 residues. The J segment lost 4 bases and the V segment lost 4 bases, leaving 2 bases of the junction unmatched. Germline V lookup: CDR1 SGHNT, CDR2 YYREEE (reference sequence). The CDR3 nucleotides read TGTGCCAGCAGCACGACAGGGGGCTATGGCTACACCTTC. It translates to CASSTTGGYGYTF. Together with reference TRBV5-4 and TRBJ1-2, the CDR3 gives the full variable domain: ETGVTQSPTHLIKTRGQQVTLRCSSQSGHNTVSWYQQALGQGPQFIFQYYREEENGRGNFPPRFSGLQFPNYSSELNVNALELDDSALYLCASSTTGGYGYTFGSGTRLTVV.

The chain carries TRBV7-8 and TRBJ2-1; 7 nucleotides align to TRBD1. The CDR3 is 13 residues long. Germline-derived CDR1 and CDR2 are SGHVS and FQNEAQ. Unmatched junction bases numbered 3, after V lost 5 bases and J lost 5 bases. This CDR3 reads CASSPGQHNEQFF. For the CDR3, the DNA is TGTGCCAGCAGCCCGGGACAGCACAATGAGCAGTTCTTC.

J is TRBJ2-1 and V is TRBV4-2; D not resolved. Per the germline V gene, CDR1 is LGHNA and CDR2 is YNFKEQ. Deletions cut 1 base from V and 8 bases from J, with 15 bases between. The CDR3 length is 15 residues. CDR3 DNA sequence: TGTGCCAGCAGCCAAGGTACGGGCCTCTCTCATGAGCAGTTCTTC. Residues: CASSQGTGLSHEQFF.

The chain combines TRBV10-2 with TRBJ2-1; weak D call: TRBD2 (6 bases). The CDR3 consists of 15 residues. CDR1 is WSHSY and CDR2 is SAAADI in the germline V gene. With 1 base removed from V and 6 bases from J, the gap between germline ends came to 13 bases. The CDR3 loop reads CASSEWRASGNEQFF. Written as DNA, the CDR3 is TGCGCCAGCAGTGAGTGGAGGGCTTCGGGCAATGAGCAGTTCTTC.

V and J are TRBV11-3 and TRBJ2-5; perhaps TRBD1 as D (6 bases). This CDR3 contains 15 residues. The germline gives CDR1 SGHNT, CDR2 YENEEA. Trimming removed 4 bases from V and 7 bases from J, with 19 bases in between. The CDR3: CASSSMGRQERTQYF. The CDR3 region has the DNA TGTGCCAGCAGCTCTATGGGGCGACAGGAGAGGACCCAGTACTTC.

The CDR3 DNA reads TGTGCCAGCAGCCCGCCGGGCGGGAGGGGTTACAATGAGCAGTTCTTC. It yields the protein CASSPPGGRGYNEQFF. The chain combines TRBV7-9 with TRBJ2-1; TRBD2 matches 9 bases. The germline CDR1 and CDR2 sequences are SEHNR and FQNEAQ (reference sequence). The CDR3 sequence is 16 residues long. The V gene end was trimmed by 5 bases and the J gene end by 4 bases; junction bases not matched to a gene: 9.